The present entry profiles one TCR beta chain with its context. The target antigen is unknown. This sample also contains other DNA sequences that code for the same CDR3. This sample is part of a study of shared clonotypes between healthy human individuals. Study-level information: Each donor's CD8 memory used one plate, CD8 naive two, each CD4 subset three. General observations from the study: A generally larger estimated richness was seen in naive subsets than in memory subsets.

Germline V gene sequence: CDR1 MGHRA, CDR2 YSYEKL. Deletions cut 2 bases from V and 8 bases from J, with 10 bases between. This CDR3 comprises 13 residues. Approximately 30,000 T cell genomes (approximately 0.2 ug DNA) went into each sorted-subset replicate. Profiled with immunoSEQ multiplex PCR; TCRdb holds only in-frame clones, not every one. The top ten hold approximately 0.56% of the sample, which has approximately 1,000,000 clones, about 80% seen once. This clonotype was obtained from a young man in good health. Some clones in this sample may be carry-over from other donors' samples. Sequenced: memory CD4+ T cells from PBMCs. Subset defined: CD45RA-negative fraction. The V call is TRBV4-1, the J call TRBJ2-1, with no clear D. In nucleotides, the CDR3 is TGCGCCAGCAGCCAAAGGTCCGGCGATGAGCAGTTCTTC. Translation gives CASSQRSGDEQFF.